This T cell receptor (beta chain) was recorded in a study of STAT5B mutations in CD4+ large granular lymphocyte leukemia. Study results and caveats: Compared with healthy controls (2/35), patient top clones favored TRBV06 (8/27). Approximately 25% of private leukemic clonotypes occurred rarely in other patients' non-leukemic repertoires. CD4-sorted patient repertoires seemed more clonal than healthy CD4+ repertoires.

This clone turned up a few times. Its target is unknown. CDR1 SNHLY and CDR2 FYNNEI come from the germline V gene. The CDR3 totals 13 residues. Trimming shortened V by 1 base and J by 7 bases, and 8 bases separated the two germline ends. Generated by immunoSEQ multiplex PCR, the TCRdb table keeps only in-frame clones and is missing some. The repertoire holds about 34,000 clones, with roughly three quarters as singletons. This TCR derives from a human donor in good health. The chain recombines TRBV2 with TRBJ1-5; D ambiguous. The sequencing sample was made of CD4+ T cells from blood buffy coats. CDR3 loop: CASSEGTGQPQHF. For the CDR3, the DNA is TGTGCCAGCAGTGAAGGGACCGGACAGCCCCAGCATTTT.